Below are 20 T cell receptor beta chains sequenced from a single sample in a study of T cells in localized non-small cell lung cancer. Clones were sequenced by immunoSEQ multiplex PCR, and TCRdb holds only the in-frame ones, with some missing. The sample holds about 41,000 clones, roughly 90% seen once. This specimen consisted of peripheral blood, obtained before any cancer treatment. The receptors derive from a female donor older than 55 with stage I squamous cell lung carcinoma.

The gene calls are TRBV5-1 and TRBJ2-5; 9 bases agree with TRBD2. After removal of 5 bases from V and 1 base from J, the junction contained 6 bases not matched to a gene. Germline lookup yields CDR1 SGHRS and CDR2 YFSETQ. The CDR3 length is 15 residues. CDR3 residues: CASRARTSAQETQYF. DNA for the CDR3: TGCGCCAGCAGGGCCCGGACTAGCGCCCAAGAGACCCAGTACTTC.

The chain combines TRBV7-2 with TRBJ2-1, with D perhaps matching TRBD2 (6 bases). Deletions cut 0 bases from V and 2 bases from J, with 11 bases between. Germline-derived CDR1 and CDR2 are SGHTA and FQGNSA. The CDR3 consists of 16 residues. CDR3 DNA: TGTGCCAGCAGCTTAGCGGTCGGGGGAACCTACAATGAGCAGTTCTTC. Translated, it gives CASSLAVGGTYNEQFF. The entire variable domain, with the rest obtained from reference TRBV7-2 and TRBJ2-1, is as follows: GAGVSQSPSNKVTEKGKDVELRCDPISGHTALYWYRQSLGQGLEFLIYFQGNSAPDKSGLPSDRFSAERTGGSVSTLTIQRTQQEDSAVYLCASSLAVGGTYNEQFFGPGTRLTVL.

CDR3 amino acids: CASSIGRGSDSQPQHF. The CDR3 coding sequence is TGTGCCAGTAGTATAGGAAGGGGTTCGGATAGTCAGCCCCAGCATTTT. This chain uses TRBV19 with TRBJ1-5, with D maybe TRBD1 (5 bases). The CDR3 has 16 residues. The germline V gene has CDR1 LNHDA and CDR2 SQIVND (reference sequence). V was pared by 1 base and J by 6 bases, with 16 bases between.

The chain recombines TRBV29-1 with TRBJ2-7; D unclear. In germline, CDR1 is SQVTM, CDR2 ANQGSEA. This CDR3 is built from 12 residues. Trimming left V 1 base short and J 2 bases short, with 6 bases between. CDR3 region: CSVEVTAYEQYF. The DNA of the CDR3 is TGCAGCGTTGAAGTAACCGCCTACGAGCAGTACTTC.

The V gene is TRBV5-1, the J gene TRBJ1-1; maybe TRBD1 (5 bases). Germline lookup yields CDR1 SGHRS and CDR2 YFSETQ. Trimming removed 0 bases at V and 1 base at J, with 13 bases between. The CDR3 runs to 16 residues. The CDR3 coding sequence is TGCGCCAGCAGCTTGGTCCAGGGAGGGAGGAACACTGAAGCTTTCTTT. This sequence encodes CASSLVQGGRNTEAFF.

Worth noting for this clone: The junction differs from germline at one of its ends, possibly a read error. This chain joins TRBV7-7 and TRBJ2-5; a weak D match, TRBD1 (6 bases). The CDR3 totals 14 residues. Germline values: CDR1 SSHAT, CDR2 FNYEAQ (reference sequence). The CDR3 DNA is TGTGCTAGCAGTCCCACAGGGAAGGGGAAGACCCAGTACTTC. It encodes CASSPTGKGKTQYF.

This chain connects TRBV5-1 to TRBJ2-7; tentatively, D is TRBD2 (6 bases). Germline-derived CDR1 and CDR2 are SGHRS and YFSETQ. CDR3 length equals 14 residues. The V gene lost 0 bases and the J gene lost 5 bases, with 12 bases spanning the gap. The CDR3 DNA reads TGCGCCAGCAGCTTGGGCGGGACGGGGGACGAGCAGTACTTC. Protein product: CASSLGGTGDEQYF.

The chain recombines TRBV4-1 with TRBJ2-5; D might be TRBD1 (5 bases). The CDR3 runs to 13 residues. Trimming took off 2 bases at V and 5 bases at J, with 9 bases between the two ends. Per the germline V gene, CDR1 is MGHRA and CDR2 is YSYEKL. The CDR3 DNA is TGCGCCAGCAGCCAATGGACACTGGAGACCCAGTACTTC. Its translation is CASSQWTLETQYF.

The chain has TRBV18 and TRBJ2-5, with 8 bases fitting TRBD1. Germline CDR1 and CDR2: KGHSH and LQKENI. This CDR3 has 17 amino acids. The ends lost 5 bases at V and 0 bases at J; junction bases unmatched: 11. Written as DNA, the CDR3 is TGTGCCAGCTCAGGACAGAGGGACAGGCCGTACCAAGAGACCCAGTACTTC. Its protein product is CASSGQRDRPYQETQYF.

The chain recombines TRBV27 with TRBJ2-7, with 10 bases fitting TRBD1. Germline-derived CDR1 and CDR2 are MNHEY and SMNVEV (reference sequence). The V segment lost 6 bases and the J segment 5 bases; nucleotides outside the gene matches: 4. The CDR3 contains 13 residues. CDR3: CASRPTGGNEQYF. CDR3 bases: TGTGCCAGCAGGCCGACAGGGGGCAACGAGCAGTACTTC.

This chain connects TRBV29-1 to TRBJ2-7; the D is unclear. The V gene's germline CDR1 is SQVTM and CDR2 ANQGSEA. The CDR3 spans 12 residues. The V end was cut by 1 base, the J end by 8 bases, with 12 bases between. The CDR3 DNA sequence: TGCAGCGTTGAAGGACTCCCCGGGCAGCAGTACTTC. This translates into CSVEGLPGQQYF.

The J gene is TRBJ2-1, the V gene TRBV5-5; 7 nucleotides align to TRBD2. The V gene end was trimmed by 2 bases and the J gene end by 8 bases; junction bases not matched to a gene: 10. The germline V gene has CDR1 SGHKS and CDR2 YYEKEE (reference sequence). The CDR3 is 15 amino acids. Here the CDR3 DNA reads TGTGCCAGCAGCTTAAAACAGCGGGATGTGGATGAGCAGTTCTTC. Translated: CASSLKQRDVDEQFF.

Written as DNA, the CDR3 is TGTGCCAGCAGTAATCAGAACACCGGGGAGCTGTTTTTT. The encoded protein is CASSNQNTGELFF. This rearrangement joins TRBV2 to TRBJ2-2, with D unclear. CDR1 SNHLY and CDR2 FYNNEI come from the germline V gene. V lost 5 bases and J 1 base, leaving 5 bases between the germline ends. The CDR3 has 13 residues.

The V gene is TRBV18, the J gene TRBJ2-7; D tentatively fits TRBD1 or TRBD2 (6 bases each). The V and J ends lost 3 bases and 6 bases respectively, with 12 bases between them. The germline CDR1 and CDR2 sequences are KGHSH and LQKENI. CDR3 size: 13 residues. The chain's CDR3 is CASSPQEGGEQYF. The CDR3 DNA sequence: TGTGCCAGCTCACCCCAAGAGGGGGGCGAGCAGTACTTC.

CDR3 region: CASRKRWDNAEAFF. CDR3 bases: TGTGCCAGCAGGAAACGTTGGGATAACGCTGAAGCTTTCTTT. V usage is TRBV6-5 and J usage is TRBJ1-1; no clear D gene. The CDR3 is 14 residues long. Germline V gives CDR1 MNHEY, CDR2 SVGAGI. V gave up 6 bases and J gave up 6 bases, with 17 bases separating them.

With regard to this clone: The same CDR3 can be traced to other DNA sequences in this sample. As DNA, the CDR3 is TGTGCCAGCAGCGTAGGAATGTACAATGAGCAGTTCTTC. This gives the protein CASSVGMYNEQFF. The chain recombines TRBV9 with TRBJ2-1; D gene ambiguous. This CDR3 has 13 residues. CDR1 and CDR2 (germline): SGDLS, YYNGEE. V lost 0 bases and J 4 bases, leaving 5 bases between the germline ends.

This clone appeared a single time. One end of the junction fails to match germline, which may point to a read error. This chain connects TRBV6-5 to TRBJ2-1; 7 bases are shared with TRBD1. The CDR3 covers 16 residues. Per germline, CDR1 MNHEY and CDR2 SVGAGI. CDR3 sequence: CASSSETGSSYNEQLF. In DNA form, the CDR3 reads TGTGCCAGCAGTTCCGAGACAGGGAGCTCCTACAATGAGCAGCTCTTC.

V gene TRBV7-2 combines with J gene TRBJ2-3; D is possibly TRBD2 (5 bases). V was pared by 1 base and J by 6 bases, with 17 bases between. CDR1 is SGHTA and CDR2 is FQGNSA in the germline V gene. This CDR3 contains 16 residues. The CDR3 sequence: CASSLGSATTGDTQYF. As DNA, the CDR3 is TGTGCCAGCAGCTTAGGTAGCGCGACGACCGGGGATACGCAGTATTTT.

This chain links TRBV9 with TRBJ1-2; 8 bases are shared with TRBD1. After removal of 4 bases from V and 7 bases from J, the junction contained 9 bases not matched to a gene. The CDR3 runs 14 residues. The V gene's germline CDR1 is SGDLS and CDR2 YYNGEE. The CDR3 here is CASSTRQGTRGYTF. CDR3 in DNA: TGTGCCAGCAGCACCCGACAGGGGACTCGTGGCTACACCTTC.

This chain connects TRBV4-3 to TRBJ2-7; D not resolved. CDR3 length: 15 amino acids. The germline CDR1 and CDR2 sequences are LGHNA and YSLEER. Trimming cost V 4 bases and J 0 bases, with 13 bases left between them. The CDR3 coding sequence is TGCGCCAGCAGCCCATCCGGAAGTAGCTCCTACGAGCAGTACTTC. As protein: CASSPSGSSSYEQYF.